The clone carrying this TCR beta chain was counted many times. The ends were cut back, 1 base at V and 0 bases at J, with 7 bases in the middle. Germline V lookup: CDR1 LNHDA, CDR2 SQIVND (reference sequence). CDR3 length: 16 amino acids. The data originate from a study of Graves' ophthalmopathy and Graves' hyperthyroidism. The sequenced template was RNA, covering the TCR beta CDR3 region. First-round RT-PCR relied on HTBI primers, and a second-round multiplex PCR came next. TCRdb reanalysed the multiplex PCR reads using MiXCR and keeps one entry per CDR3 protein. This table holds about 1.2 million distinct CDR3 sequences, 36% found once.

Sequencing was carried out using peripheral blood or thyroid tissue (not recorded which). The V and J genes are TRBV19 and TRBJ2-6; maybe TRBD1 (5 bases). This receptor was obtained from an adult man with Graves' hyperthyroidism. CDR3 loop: CASSIVTASGANVLTF. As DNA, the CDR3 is TGTGCCAGTAGTATAGTGACAGCCTCTGGGGCCAACGTCCTGACTTTC.